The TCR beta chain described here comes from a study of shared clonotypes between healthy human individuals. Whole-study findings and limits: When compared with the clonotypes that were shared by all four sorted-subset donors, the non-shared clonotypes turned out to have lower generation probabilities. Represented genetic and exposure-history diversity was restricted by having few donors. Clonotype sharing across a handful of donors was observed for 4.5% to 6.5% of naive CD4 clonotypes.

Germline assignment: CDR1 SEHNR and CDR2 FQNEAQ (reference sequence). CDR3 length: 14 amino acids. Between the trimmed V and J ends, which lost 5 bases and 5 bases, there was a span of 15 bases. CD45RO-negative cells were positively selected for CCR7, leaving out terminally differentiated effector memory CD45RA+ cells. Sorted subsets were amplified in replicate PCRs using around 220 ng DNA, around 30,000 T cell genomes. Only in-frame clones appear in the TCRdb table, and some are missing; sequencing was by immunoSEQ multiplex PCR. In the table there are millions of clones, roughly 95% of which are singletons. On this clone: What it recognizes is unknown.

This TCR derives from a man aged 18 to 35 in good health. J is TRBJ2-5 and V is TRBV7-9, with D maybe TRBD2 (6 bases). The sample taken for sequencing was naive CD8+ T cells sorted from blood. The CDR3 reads CASSITGGTETQYF. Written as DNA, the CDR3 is TGTGCCAGCAGCATTACCGGGGGAACTGAGACCCAGTACTTC.